This T cell receptor (beta chain) originates from a study of regulatory T cells in long-lasting Graves disease (dated by TCRdb to the early 2020s). At the level of the whole study: In the newly diagnosed Graves' disease group, patients had been taking antithyroid drugs for less than 3 months. This study used TCR sequencing and RNA sequencing of peripheral blood to compare persistent Graves' disease patients against newly diagnosed Graves' disease patients. The study was conducted in China and was registered as a clinical trial. A total of roughly 35 samples were covered by TCR sequencing, comprising 13 persistent and 20 or so newly diagnosed Graves' disease patients. Beyond this particular receptor, the publication reports: Persistent disease showed preferential use of TRBV28, TRBJ1-2 and TRBJ2-5, whereas newly diagnosed disease favored TRBV20-1 and TRBJ2-1. Only the TCR beta chain was sequenced and analyzed. Only peripheral blood was studied, because thyroid tissue, the primary lesion, was inaccessible. Persistent Graves' disease patients showed lower TCR Shannon entropy and fewer highly expanded clones than newly diagnosed patients, suggesting clonal expansion. Persistent patients shared more public clonotypes among themselves (around 2,500) than newly diagnosed patients did (about 970). The authors acknowledged the small sample size as a limitation that may reduce accuracy.

Per the germline V gene (reference sequence), DFQATT is the CDR1 and SNEGSKA is the CDR2. From its cysteine to its phenylalanine, the CDR3 spans 12 amino acids. Only the CDR3 DNA is retained, 36 bases long and in frame from the first base. V sheds 4 bases and J sheds 5 bases, leaving 9 bases between their ends. At least ten counts were recorded for this clonotype. Its binding antigen is unknown. Within one base of it there is no much larger clone, and no base qualities were kept. Library construction relied on multiplex PCR. The data were produced on an Illumina HiSeq 4000. iRepertoire HTBI primers and Arm-PCR amplification of CDR3 regions were used to construct TCR beta libraries. Before sequencing, the PCR products went through gel purification. The paper's processing steps were these. Gene usage analysis of CDR3 amino acid clonotypes relied on the approximately 68 TRBV and 14 TRBJ segments identified across samples. COPE and FqMerger were used to merge filtered high-quality paired reads into contigs. Contigs were aligned with BLAST to IMGT TRBV, TRBD and TRBJ reference genes, and CDR3 was defined per IMGT. Any clonotype with a frequency above 0.1% was classified as a highly expanded clone. Shannon entropy was used to measure repertoire diversity, and the Gini coefficient was used to measure V-J evenness. A clonotype was considered public if more than one individual shared it. The public reads were run again by TCRdb, first through fastp at Q25 and then through MiXCR, and only productive beta chains were kept. Identical CDR3 proteins give one entry, which carries the most common genes and DNA. TCRdb, not the authors, supplied the V and J calls. The table for this sample lists more than 450,000 distinct CDR3 sequences; around 16% of them were counted only once. Together, the top ten hold 9.5% to 15% of the sample.

The meaning of the sample's time point label: newly diagnosed GD, antithyroid drugs for less than 3 months. RNA was extracted from PBMCs in TRIzol for both TCR sequencing and RNA sequencing. The diagnosis of Graves' disease was made according to American Thyroid Association guidelines. Patients were recruited from an endocrinology department in Xi'an, China. Each patient gave 7 to 9.5 milliliters of peripheral blood, collected in an EDTA anticoagulant tube. Ficoll Paque Plus density gradient separation was used to isolate PBMCs, and no additional T cell sorting was done. An Agilent 2100 Bioanalyzer and agarose gel were used to check RNA quality, and a NanoDrop 2000 was used to measure RNA concentration. These data also formed part of another study, on T cells in Graves' hyperthyroidism and ophthalmopathy. Per that second paper: Graves' hyperthyroidism was defined as stable when no progression to ophthalmopathy occurred over 18 months of follow-up. The hyperthyroidism patients were between 18 and 65 years old and newly diagnosed, with a disease duration of less than 2 months. Exclusion was applied to patients with uncontrolled infections, other autoimmune diseases, pregnancy or lactation. Clinical symptoms, serum thyroxine and TRAb, thyroid ultrasound, and orbital computed tomography formed the basis for the diagnoses. The first round of RT-PCR for the TCR CDR3 was performed with the HTBI primer set and the Qiagen OneStep RT-PCR kit. Blood samples also contained most of the expanded thyroid clonotypes (frequency above 0.001), which suggests that blood repertoires may reflect thyroid immune responses. A model built on a 13 V-J signature distinguished ophthalmopathy from stable hyperthyroidism, reaching about 88% sensitivity and approximately 83% specificity in cross-validation and 80%/75% in testing. During validation, the model predicted progression to ophthalmopathy a median of around six months ahead of onset, with approximately 71% sensitivity and roughly 75% specificity. A discovery cohort of roughly 96 patients, fewer than 50 with Graves' ophthalmopathy and 55 to 60 with stable Graves' hyperthyroidism, was used to find distinguishing TCR V-J signatures. An independent validation cohort of about 19 hyperthyroidism patients and some 15 patients who later progressed to ophthalmopathy tested prospective prediction of ophthalmopathy. The roughly 100 discovery patients were divided at random into training and test sets in a 7:3 ratio. In addition, the study compared T-cell repertoires in thyroid tissue and in blood from about 6 Graves' hyperthyroidism patients. After sampling, hyperthyroidism patients received methimazole starting at 30 mg daily, and ophthalmopathy patients received high-dose intravenous methylprednisolone. The libraries were constructed in a second round of multiplex PCR and then size-selected and purified. Sequencing of the libraries was done on an Illumina HiSeq2000 using paired-end 100 bp reads. SOAPnuke was used to process the raw data, with reads discarded if the reads contained adapters or uncalled bases, had a mean Phred below 15, or lacked an exact constant-primer or identifier match. COPE v1.2.5 was used to merge the high-quality paired reads, and each unique nucleotide sequence was defined as a clonotype. Clonotypes were aligned to IMGT TRBV, TRBD and TRBJ reference segments using MiTCR v1.1. Only V-J combinations with frequency above 0.0001, covering about 99% of repertoires, were analysed. The TCS score was defined as F50 (clonal expansion) divided by E x V (chaos), with BLOSUM62-based TCRdist calculated between CDR3 peptides within each V-J. Welch's t-statistics and random forest reduced around 520 V-J features to 13, which were used in a naive Bayes classifier (R e1071). No statistical method was used to set the sample size in advance, and investigators knew the group allocation. According to the paper, TCR Vbeta CDR3 sequencing was carried out on 135 peripheral blood samples, which came from more than 40 ophthalmopathy, under 85 hyperthyroidism and roughly 17 progressor patients.

This sequence was found in a man between 35 and 55 years old with Graves disease. Donor details come from another sample of the same person, matched by shared clones. This material consisted of peripheral blood mononuclear cells (PBMCs), taken at new diagnosis, from a patient treated with antithyroid drugs. This sequence uses TRBV20-1 and TRBJ2-1, with the D segment identity uncertain. The CDR3 reads CSAIKWDNEQFF. At the DNA level, the sequence is TGCAGTGCTATAAAATGGGACAATGAGCAGTTCTTC.